The rows below give T cell receptor beta chains drawn from one sample of a study of T cells in Graves' hyperthyroidism and ophthalmopathy. MiXCR was run by TCRdb on the multiplex PCR reads, yielding one entry per CDR3 protein. This table has over 300,000 distinct CDR3 sequences, about 15% appearing once. Material: blood. These receptors were obtained from a woman between 55 and 75 years old with Graves' hyperthyroidism. CDR3s include the opening cysteine and the closing phenylalanine or tryptophan. D genes are given only for firm matches. The size of a clone is reported for some rows only, either as once, few or many, or as a class for expanded clones.

TRBV20-1,NA,many,TRBJ2-5,CSAIPKETQYF,TGCAGTGCCATTCCTAAGGAGACCCAGTACTTC
TRBV12-3/TRBV12-4,NA,few,TRBJ1-3,CASSSQGTSTGNTIYF,TGTGCCAGCAGTTCCCAGGGTACCTCTACTGGAAACACCATATATTTT
TRBV9,TRBD2,few,TRBJ2-1,CASSVGGPGGNEQFF,TGTGCCAGCAGCGTTGGCGGACCGGGGGGCAATGAGCAGTTCTTC
TRBV28,TRBD1,NA,TRBJ2-7,CASSRRGGYYEQYF,TGTGCCAGCAGCCGCCGAGGGGGCTACTACGAGCAGTACTTC
TRBV11-2,NA,NA,TRBJ2-2,CASSLYGLAVF,TGTGCCAGCAGCTTGTACGGACTCGCGGTTTTT
TRBV7-3,TRBD2,many,TRBJ2-1,CASSLTSGGSGEQFF,TGTGCCAGCAGCCTGACTAGCGGGGGCTCGGGTGAGCAGTTCTTC
TRBV7-9,NA,NA,TRBJ1-2,CASSLEFQGGYTF,TGTGCCAGCAGCTTAGAATTCCAGGGTGGCTACACCTTC
TRBV13,NA,many,TRBJ2-2,CASSSYNTGELFF,TGTGCCAGCAGCTCTTATAACACCGGGGAGCTGTTTTTT
TRBV5-1,NA,NA,TRBJ2-5,CASSVRPGTGQETQYF,TGCGCCAGCAGCGTCCGCCCCGGGACGGGCCAAGAGACCCAGTACTTC
TRBV10-3,NA,NA,TRBJ2-2,CASGTAITGELFF,TGTGCCAGCGGGACAGCGATCACCGGGGAGCTGTTTTTT
TRBV9,NA,few,TRBJ2-7,CASSVADGEQYF,TGTGCCAGCAGCGTAGCTGACGGCGAGCAGTACTTC
TRBV4-1,NA,many,TRBJ1-5,CASSHLGPNQPQHF,TGCGCCAGCAGCCACCTCGGGCCCAATCAGCCCCAGCATTTT
TRBV5-8,NA,many,TRBJ1-2,CASSLRQGWEGYTF,TGTGCCAGCAGCTTGCGGCAGGGTTGGGAAGGCTACACCTTC
TRBV12-3/TRBV12-4,TRBD1,many,TRBJ2-7,CASSSGGEYEQYF,TGTGCCAGCAGTTCAGGGGGCGAATACGAGCAGTACTTC
TRBV7-9,TRBD2,NA,TRBJ2-7,CASSSGRAYEQYF,TGTGCCAGCTCTAGCGGGAGGGCCTACGAGCAGTACTTC
TRBV20-1,TRBD1,many,TRBJ2-5,CSAYDRGETQYF,TGCAGTGCATACGACAGGGGAGAGACCCAGTACTTC
TRBV10-3,NA,few,TRBJ1-5,CAIRDQGNQPQHF,TGTGCCATCAGAGACCAGGGAAATCAGCCCCAGCATTTT
TRBV28,NA,many,TRBJ1-4,CASSWVSNEKLFF,TGTGCCAGCAGTTGGGTTTCTAATGAAAAACTGTTTTTT
TRBV12-3/TRBV12-4,TRBD1,few,TRBJ1-1,CASSRYRGRISEAFF,TGTGCCAGCAGTAGGTACAGGGGTAGAATCTCTGAAGCTTTCTTT
TRBV10-2,NA,many,TRBJ1-1,CASTLMGTEAFF,TGCGCCAGCACCCTGATGGGGACTGAAGCTTTCTTT
TRBV11-2,TRBD1,few,TRBJ2-7,CASSLLRGPSYEQYF,TGTGCCAGCAGCTTACTCAGGGGGCCCTCCTACGAGCAGTACTTC
TRBV5-1,NA,many,TRBJ2-3,CASSQDRHTDTQYF,TGCGCCAGCAGCCAAGACAGACACACAGATACGCAGTATTTT
TRBV2,NA,many,TRBJ1-2,CASSLTPDIGYTF,TGTGCCAGCAGCTTGACACCAGACATTGGCTACACCTTC
TRBV24-1,TRBD2,many,TRBJ2-3,CATSDFRLAGGSPDTQYF,TGTGCCACCAGTGATTTTAGACTAGCCGGAGGATCACCAGATACGCAGTATTTT
TRBV4-1,TRBD2,NA,TRBJ2-1,CASSQGSGRATHNEQFF,TGCGCCAGCAGCCAAGGGTCCGGGAGGGCCACCCACAATGAGCAGTTCTTC
TRBV28,TRBD1,many,TRBJ1-6,CASSTSQGPGSPLHF,TGTGCCAGCAGCACTTCACAGGGGCCTGGCTCACCCCTCCACTTT
TRBV6-1,NA,many,TRBJ2-6,CASRPIRVGGPGANVLTF,TGTGCCAGCAGACCGATCAGGGTAGGGGGGCCTGGGGCCAACGTCCTGACTTTC
TRBV6-1,TRBD2,many,TRBJ2-4,CASSTRLAGAGQDIQYF,TGTGCCAGCAGTACCCGACTAGCGGGAGCGGGGCAAGACATTCAGTACTTC
TRBV29-1,NA,NA,TRBJ2-2,CSIKAGQTGAGELFF,TGCAGCATCAAAGCAGGTCAAACGGGGGCCGGGGAGCTGTTTTTT
TRBV14,NA,many,TRBJ2-1,CASSQDIWRAYNEQFF,TGTGCCAGCAGCCAAGACATCTGGCGGGCATACAATGAGCAGTTCTTC
TRBV5-6,TRBD2,many,TRBJ2-3,CASSLRTSGYTDTQYF,TGTGCCAGCAGCTTGAGGACTAGCGGGTACACAGATACGCAGTATTTT
TRBV7-9,NA,few,TRBJ1-3,CASRERDGNTIYF,TGTGCCAGCAGGGAGAGGGACGGAAACACCATATATTTT
TRBV2,NA,NA,TRBJ1-2,CASGTTGGTEQFFGYTF,NA
TRBV9,NA,many,TRBJ1-1,CASSGGLGSTEAFF,TGTGCCAGCAGCGGGGGGCTGGGAAGCACTGAAGCTTTCTTT